The TCR beta chain described here comes from a study of blood T cell repertoires in COVID-19. Source study methods: Amplification from reference gene primers served as the basis for estimated nucleated cell counts. Using immunoSEQ multiplex PCR, the repertoire was profiled, and TCRdb retains in-frame clones only, with some absent. D and trimming come from the DNA, and the V and J calls and clone size come from that table. The table includes 70,000 or so clones, 90% to 95% detected once. Trimming removed 5 bases from V and 0 bases from J, with 14 bases in between. From germline, CDR1 is GTSNPN and CDR2 SVGIG (reference sequence). The CDR3 is 15 residues long.

The rearrangement joins TRBV30 to TRBJ1-3; no reliable D call. This sequence originates from a human donor in a cohort sampled during active COVID-19. The sequenced material came from peripheral blood. The CDR3 nucleotides read TGTGCCTGGGGGATTGGGCAATACTCTGGAAACACCATATATTTT. Its protein product is CAWGIGQYSGNTIYF.